The next 10 T cell receptor beta chains were all read from a single sample in a study of T cells expressing NK-cell markers. TCRdb reworked the 5' RACE reads into one entry per CDR3 protein, no DNA. This sample contains about 160,000 distinct CDR3 sequences. The sequenced sample was blood T cells: a sorted CD56 or NKG2C T cell subset, CD4+ or CD8+ T cells, or bulk PBMC T cells (not recorded which). The receptors were gathered from a man aged 18-75 years in good health.

The chain recombines TRBV11-3 with TRBJ2-3. The V gene's germline CDR1 is SGHNT and CDR2 YENEEA. The CDR3 loop spans 14 amino acids. This CDR3 is CASSLSAFTDTQYF. Based on the CDR3 plus reference TRBV11-3 and TRBJ2-3, the full variable domain is EAGVVQSPRYKIIEKKQPVAFWCNPISGHNTLYWYLQNLGQGPELLIRYENEEAVDDSQLPKDRFSAERLKGVDSTLKIQPAELGDSAVYLCASSLSAFTDTQYFGPGTRLTVL.

V and J are TRBV9 and TRBJ1-2. Germline CDR1 is SGDLS and CDR2 is YYNGEE. CDR3 length equals 14 residues. Here the CDR3 reads CASSVEGQSNGYTF.

V gene TRBV7-7 combines with J gene TRBJ1-1. The CDR3 runs to 17 residues. Germline V gene sequence: CDR1 SSHAT, CDR2 FNYEAQ (reference sequence). CDR3 region: CASSLGPLQRMNTEAFF.

V and J are TRBV20-1 and TRBJ1-6; as DNA is missing, the TRBD1 call by TCRdb cannot be tested. CDR1 and CDR2 (germline): DFQATT, SNEGSKA (reference sequence). This CDR3 comprises 14 residues. The CDR3 loop is CSANLPGEKSPLHF.

The chain combines TRBV10-3 with TRBJ2-7; no DNA is available, so the TRBD1 call from TCRdb remains unchecked. The CDR3 runs 14 residues. CDR1 ENHRY and CDR2 SYGVKD come from the germline V gene. This chain's CDR3 is CAISYPGQGYEQYF.

J is TRBJ2-7 and V is TRBV7-8. The CDR3 consists of 13 residues. Germline V CDR1 and CDR2: SGHVS, FQNEAQ. The CDR3 sequence is CASSLDGDYEQYF. The full variable domain, in which reference TRBV7-8 and TRBJ2-7 provide the parts outside the CDR3, is GAGVSQSPRYKVAKRGQDVALRCDPISGHVSLFWYQQALGQGPEFLTYFQNEAQLDKSGLPSDRFFAERPEGSVSTLKIQRTQQEDSAVYLCASSLDGDYEQYFGPGTRLTVT.

The chain is built from TRBV7-3 and TRBJ2-5; TCRdb reports TRBD2, a call that lacks DNA to check it against. CDR1 and CDR2 from the germline V gene are SGHTA and FQGTGA. This CDR3 has 17 amino acids. CDR3 in amino acids: CASSLRDYRWAQETQYF.

V and J are TRBV19 and TRBJ1-1; TCRdb reports TRBD1, a call that lacks DNA to check it against. Germline lookup yields CDR1 LNHDA and CDR2 SQIVND (reference sequence). The CDR3 contains 15 residues. The CDR3 region is CATFGGRGMGPEAFF.

The V gene is TRBV2, the J gene TRBJ1-1; TCRdb's assignment of TRBD1 cannot be checked, as there is no DNA. This CDR3 has 16 residues. The V gene's germline CDR1 is SNHLY and CDR2 FYNNEI. CDR3 amino acids: CASSEPGTEMNTEAFF.

V usage is TRBV14 and J usage is TRBJ2-1; TCRdb lists TRBD1, though no DNA is available to test this call. From germline, CDR1 is SGHDN and CDR2 FVKESK. This CDR3 spans 17 amino acids. The CDR3 protein is CASSRGTGGFSYNEQFF.